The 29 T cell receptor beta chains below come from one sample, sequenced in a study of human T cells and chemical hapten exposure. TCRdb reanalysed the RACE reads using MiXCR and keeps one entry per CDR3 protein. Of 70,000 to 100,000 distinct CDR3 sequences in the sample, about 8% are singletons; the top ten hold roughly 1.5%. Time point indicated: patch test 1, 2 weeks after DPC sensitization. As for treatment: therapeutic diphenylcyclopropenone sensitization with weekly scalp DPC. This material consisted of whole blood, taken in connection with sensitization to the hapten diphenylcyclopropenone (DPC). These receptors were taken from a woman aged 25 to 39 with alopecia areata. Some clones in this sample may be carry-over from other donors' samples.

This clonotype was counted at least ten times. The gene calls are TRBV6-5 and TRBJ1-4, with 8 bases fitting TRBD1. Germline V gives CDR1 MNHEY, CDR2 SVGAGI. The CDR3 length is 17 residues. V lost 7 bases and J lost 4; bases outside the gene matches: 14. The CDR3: CASTIPLLGQDNEKLFF. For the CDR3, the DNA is TGTGCCAGCACCATACCGCTTCTGGGACAGGATAATGAAAAACTGTTTTTT.

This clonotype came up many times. The chain's CDR3 is CASSRTISAIFTDTQYF. CDR3 nucleotide sequence: TGTGCCAGCAGCCGCACTATTAGCGCAATTTTCACAGATACGCAGTATTTT. This chain links TRBV7-2 with TRBJ2-3; maybe TRBD2 (5 bases). V was pared by 5 bases and J by 2 bases, with 20 bases between. The CDR3 is 17 amino acids. Germline V lookup: CDR1 SGHTA, CDR2 FQGNSA.

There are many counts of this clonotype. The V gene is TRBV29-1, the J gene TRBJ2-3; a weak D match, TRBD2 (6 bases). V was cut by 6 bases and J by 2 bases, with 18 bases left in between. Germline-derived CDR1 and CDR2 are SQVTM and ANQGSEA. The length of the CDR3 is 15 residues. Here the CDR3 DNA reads TGCAGCGTCGGGGATTCGGCGGGGCACACAGATACGCAGTATTTT. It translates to CSVGDSAGHTDTQYF.

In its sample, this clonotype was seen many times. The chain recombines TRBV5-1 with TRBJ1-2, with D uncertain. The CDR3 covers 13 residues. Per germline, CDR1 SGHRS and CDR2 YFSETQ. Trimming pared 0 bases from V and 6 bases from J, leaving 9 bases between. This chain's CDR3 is CASSLVGENGYTF. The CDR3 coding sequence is TGCGCCAGCAGCTTGGTTGGGGAGAATGGCTACACCTTC.

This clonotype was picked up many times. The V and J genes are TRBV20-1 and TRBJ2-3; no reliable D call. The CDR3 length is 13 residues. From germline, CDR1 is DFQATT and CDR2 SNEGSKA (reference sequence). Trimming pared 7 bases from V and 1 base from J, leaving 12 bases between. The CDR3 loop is CSVWDYRTDTQYF. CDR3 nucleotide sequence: TGCAGTGTATGGGATTACCGCACAGATACGCAGTATTTT.

The CDR3: CASSSGQGRGQPQHF. The CDR3 nucleotides are TGTGCCAGCAGCTCGGGACAGGGAAGGGGACAGCCCCAGCATTTT. This chain links TRBV7-9 with TRBJ1-5; 9 nucleotides line up with TRBD1. The ends lost 4 bases at V and 7 bases at J; junction bases unmatched: 8. The CDR3 is 15 amino acids. Looked up from germline, CDR1 is SEHNR and CDR2 is FQNEAQ (reference sequence).

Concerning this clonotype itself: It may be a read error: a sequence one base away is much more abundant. CDR3 sequence: CASSTSGGTDTLYF. The CDR3 DNA follows: TGTGCCAGCAGCACTAGCGGGGGCACAGATACGCTGTATTTT. V usage is TRBV2 and J usage is TRBJ2-3; TRBD2 matches at 11 bases. CDR1 and CDR2 from the germline V gene are SNHLY and FYNNEI. The CDR3 loop spans 14 amino acids.

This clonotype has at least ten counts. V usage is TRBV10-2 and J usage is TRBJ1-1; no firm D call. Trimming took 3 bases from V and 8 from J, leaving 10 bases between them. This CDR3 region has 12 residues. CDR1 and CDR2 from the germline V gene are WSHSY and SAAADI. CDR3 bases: TGCGCCAGCAGTGATGAGGGCTTCGAAGCTTTCTTT. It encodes CASSDEGFEAFF.

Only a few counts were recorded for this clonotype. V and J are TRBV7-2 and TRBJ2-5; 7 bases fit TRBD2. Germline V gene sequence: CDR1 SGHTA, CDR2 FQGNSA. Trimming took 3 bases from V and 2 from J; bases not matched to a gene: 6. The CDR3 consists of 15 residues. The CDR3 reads CASSLNSGQQETQYF. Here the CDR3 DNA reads TGTGCCAGCAGCTTGAATAGCGGGCAACAAGAGACCCAGTACTTC.

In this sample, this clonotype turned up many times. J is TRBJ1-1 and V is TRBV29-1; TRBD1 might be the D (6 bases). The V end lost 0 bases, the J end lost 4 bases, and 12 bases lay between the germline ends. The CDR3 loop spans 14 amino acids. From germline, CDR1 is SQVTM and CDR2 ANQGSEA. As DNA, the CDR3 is TGCAGCGTTGAAGATACAGGGACGGTCACTGAAGCTTTCTTT. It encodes CSVEDTGTVTEAFF.

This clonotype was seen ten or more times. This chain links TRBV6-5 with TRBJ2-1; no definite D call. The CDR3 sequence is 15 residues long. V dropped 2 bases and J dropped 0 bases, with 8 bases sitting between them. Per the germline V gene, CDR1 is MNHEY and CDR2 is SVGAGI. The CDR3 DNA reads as TGTGCCAGCAGTTACAGTACATTCTCCTACAATGAGCAGTTCTTC. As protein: CASSYSTFSYNEQFF.

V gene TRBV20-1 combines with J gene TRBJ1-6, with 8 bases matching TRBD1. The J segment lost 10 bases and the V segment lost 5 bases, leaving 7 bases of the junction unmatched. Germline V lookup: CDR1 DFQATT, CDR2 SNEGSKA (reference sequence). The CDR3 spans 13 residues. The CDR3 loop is CSASTGGGSPLHF. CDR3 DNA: TGCAGTGCTTCCACAGGGGGGGGATCACCCCTCCACTTT.

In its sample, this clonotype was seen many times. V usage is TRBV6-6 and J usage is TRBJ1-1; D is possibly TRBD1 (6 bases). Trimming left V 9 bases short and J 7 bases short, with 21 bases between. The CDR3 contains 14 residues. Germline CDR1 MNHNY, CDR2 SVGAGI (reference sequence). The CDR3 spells CASLRRTDRNEAFF. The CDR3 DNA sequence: TGTGCCAGTCTGCGAAGAACTGACAGGAATGAAGCTTTCTTT.

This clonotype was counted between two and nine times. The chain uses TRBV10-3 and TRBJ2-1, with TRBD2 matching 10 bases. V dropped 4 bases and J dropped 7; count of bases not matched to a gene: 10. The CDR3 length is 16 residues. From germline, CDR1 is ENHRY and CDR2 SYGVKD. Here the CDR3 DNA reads TGTGCCATCAGTGCCCAGAGACGAGCGGGGGGGAATGAGCAGTTCTTC. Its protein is CAISAQRRAGGNEQFF.

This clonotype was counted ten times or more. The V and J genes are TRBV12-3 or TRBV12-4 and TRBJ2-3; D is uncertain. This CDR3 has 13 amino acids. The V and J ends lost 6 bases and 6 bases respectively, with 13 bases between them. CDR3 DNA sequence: TGTGCCAGCAGCCCGAGAAGGACCGATACGCAGTATTTT. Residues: CASSPRRTDTQYF.

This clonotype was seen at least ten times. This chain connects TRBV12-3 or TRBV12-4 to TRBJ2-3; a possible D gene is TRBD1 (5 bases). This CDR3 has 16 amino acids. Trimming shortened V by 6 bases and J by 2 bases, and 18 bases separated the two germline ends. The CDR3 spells CASSRLVPRDTDTQYF. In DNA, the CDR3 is TGTGCCAGCAGCCGATTGGTACCCAGGGACACAGATACGCAGTATTTT.

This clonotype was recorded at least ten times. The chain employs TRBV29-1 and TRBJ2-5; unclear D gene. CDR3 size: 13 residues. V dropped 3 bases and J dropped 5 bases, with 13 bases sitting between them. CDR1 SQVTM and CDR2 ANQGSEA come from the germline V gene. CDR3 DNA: TGCAGCGTTGAGTCAGGCCTCTCGGAGACCCAGTACTTC. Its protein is CSVESGLSETQYF.

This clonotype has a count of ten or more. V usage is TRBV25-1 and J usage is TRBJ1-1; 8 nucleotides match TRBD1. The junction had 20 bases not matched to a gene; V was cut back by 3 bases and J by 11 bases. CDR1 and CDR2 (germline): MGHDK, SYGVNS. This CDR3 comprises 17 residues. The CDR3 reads CASSDPSSGTGGFGAFF. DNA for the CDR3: TGTGCCAGCAGTGATCCGAGTTCCGGGACAGGCGGGTTTGGGGCTTTCTTT.

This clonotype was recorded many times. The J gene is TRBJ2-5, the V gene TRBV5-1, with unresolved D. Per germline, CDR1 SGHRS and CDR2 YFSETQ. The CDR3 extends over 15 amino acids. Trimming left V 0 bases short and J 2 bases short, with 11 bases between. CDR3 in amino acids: CASSLEVGPQETQYF. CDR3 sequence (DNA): TGCGCCAGCAGCTTGGAGGTGGGCCCTCAAGAGACCCAGTACTTC.

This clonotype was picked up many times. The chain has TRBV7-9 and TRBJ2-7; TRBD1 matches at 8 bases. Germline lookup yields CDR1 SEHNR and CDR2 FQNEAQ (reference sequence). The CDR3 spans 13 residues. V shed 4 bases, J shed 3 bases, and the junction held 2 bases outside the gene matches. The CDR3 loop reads CASSSGGFYEQYF. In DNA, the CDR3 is TGTGCCAGCAGCTCAGGGGGCTTCTACGAGCAGTACTTC.

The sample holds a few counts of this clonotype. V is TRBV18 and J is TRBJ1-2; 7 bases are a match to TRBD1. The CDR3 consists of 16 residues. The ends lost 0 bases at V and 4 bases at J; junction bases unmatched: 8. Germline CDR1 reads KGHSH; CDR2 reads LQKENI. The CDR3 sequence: CASSPPFTGVLYGYTF. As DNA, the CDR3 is TGTGCCAGCTCACCACCGTTTACAGGGGTCCTCTATGGCTACACCTTC.

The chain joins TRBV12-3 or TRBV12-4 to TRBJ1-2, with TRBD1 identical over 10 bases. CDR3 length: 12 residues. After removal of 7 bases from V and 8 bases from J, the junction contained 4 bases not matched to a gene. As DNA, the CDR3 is TGTGCCAGCACGACAGGGGGCCGCGGCTACACCTTC. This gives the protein CASTTGGRGYTF.

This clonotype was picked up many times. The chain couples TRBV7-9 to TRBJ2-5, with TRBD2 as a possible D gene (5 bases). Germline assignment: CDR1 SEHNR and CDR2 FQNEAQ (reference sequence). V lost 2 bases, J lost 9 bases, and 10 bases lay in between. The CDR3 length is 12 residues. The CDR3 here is CASSLSSAAQYF. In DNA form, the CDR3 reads TGTGCCAGCAGCTTATCATCAGCGGCCCAGTACTTC.

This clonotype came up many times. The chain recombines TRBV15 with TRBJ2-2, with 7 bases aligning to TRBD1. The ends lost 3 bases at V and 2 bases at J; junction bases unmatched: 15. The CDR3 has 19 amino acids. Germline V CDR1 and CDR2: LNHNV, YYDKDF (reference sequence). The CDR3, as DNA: TGTGCCACCAGCAGGCTAGTCGGTATAGGGACAGCTAACACCGGGGAGCTGTTTTTT. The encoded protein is CATSRLVGIGTANTGELFF.

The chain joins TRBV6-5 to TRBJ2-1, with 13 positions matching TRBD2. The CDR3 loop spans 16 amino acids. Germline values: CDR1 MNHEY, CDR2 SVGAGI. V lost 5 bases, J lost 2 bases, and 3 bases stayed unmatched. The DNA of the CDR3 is TGTGCCAGCAGTGGAACTAGCGGGGGGGCCTACAATGAGCAGTTCTTC. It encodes CASSGTSGGAYNEQFF.

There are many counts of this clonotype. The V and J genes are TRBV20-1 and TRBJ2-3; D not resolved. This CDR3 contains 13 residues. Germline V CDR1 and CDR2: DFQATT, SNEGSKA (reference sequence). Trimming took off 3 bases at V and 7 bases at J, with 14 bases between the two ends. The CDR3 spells CSASNGSLYTQYF. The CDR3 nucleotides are TGCAGTGCTAGTAATGGCAGCCTTTATACGCAGTATTTT.

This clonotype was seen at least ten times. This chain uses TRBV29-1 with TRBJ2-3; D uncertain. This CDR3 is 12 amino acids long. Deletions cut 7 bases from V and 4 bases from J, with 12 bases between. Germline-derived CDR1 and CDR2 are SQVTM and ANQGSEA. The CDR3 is CSGRRRSDTQYF. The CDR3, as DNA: TGCAGCGGCCGGCGTCGGTCAGATACGCAGTATTTT.

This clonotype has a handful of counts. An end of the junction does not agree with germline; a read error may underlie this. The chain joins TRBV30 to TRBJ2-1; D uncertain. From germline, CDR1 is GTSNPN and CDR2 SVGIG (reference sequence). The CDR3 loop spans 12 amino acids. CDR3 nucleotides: TGTGCCTGGAGTCCCACAATGAGCAGTTCCACCTTC. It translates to CAWSPTMSSSTF.

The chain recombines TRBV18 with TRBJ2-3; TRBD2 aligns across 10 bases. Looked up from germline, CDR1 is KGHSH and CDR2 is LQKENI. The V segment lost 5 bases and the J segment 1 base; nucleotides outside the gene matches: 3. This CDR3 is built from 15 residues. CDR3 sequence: CASSSLAGGTDTQYF. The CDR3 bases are TGTGCCAGCTCAAGCCTAGCGGGGGGCACAGATACGCAGTATTTT.